This T cell receptor beta chain stems from a study of blood T cell repertoires in COVID-19. Study summary: Researchers got acute and convalescent COVID-19 samples from the United States, Italy and Spain. PBMCs, B-cell-depleted T cells, or T cells were the source of the cDNA or gDNA that made up the material.

Authors' analysis steps: Amplifying reference gene primers gave estimates of nucleated cell counts. Profiled with immunoSEQ multiplex PCR; TCRdb holds only in-frame clones, not every one. For V, J and clone size, that table is used; D and trimming come from the DNA. The sample has under 250,000 clones; around 83% are singletons. Trimming removed 3 bases at V and 2 bases at J, with 9 bases between. Germline CDR1 reads SGHNT; CDR2 reads YENEEA. The CDR3 length is 14 residues. The sequence was obtained from a man aged 40-50 years with active or convalescent COVID-19. Sequencing was carried out using peripheral blood. The chain recombines TRBV11-3 with TRBJ2-3, with TRBD2 as a possible D gene (5 bases). The CDR3, as DNA: TGTGCCAGCAGCTTTTCGGGGAACACAGATACGCAGTATTTT. Amino acids: CASSFSGNTDTQYF. Supplemented by reference TRBV11-3 and TRBJ2-3, the full variable domain reads EAGVVQSPRYKIIEKKQPVAFWCNPISGHNTLYWYLQNLGQGPELLIRYENEEAVDDSQLPKDRFSAERLKGVDSTLKIQPAELGDSAVYLCASSFSGNTDTQYFGPGTRLTVL.